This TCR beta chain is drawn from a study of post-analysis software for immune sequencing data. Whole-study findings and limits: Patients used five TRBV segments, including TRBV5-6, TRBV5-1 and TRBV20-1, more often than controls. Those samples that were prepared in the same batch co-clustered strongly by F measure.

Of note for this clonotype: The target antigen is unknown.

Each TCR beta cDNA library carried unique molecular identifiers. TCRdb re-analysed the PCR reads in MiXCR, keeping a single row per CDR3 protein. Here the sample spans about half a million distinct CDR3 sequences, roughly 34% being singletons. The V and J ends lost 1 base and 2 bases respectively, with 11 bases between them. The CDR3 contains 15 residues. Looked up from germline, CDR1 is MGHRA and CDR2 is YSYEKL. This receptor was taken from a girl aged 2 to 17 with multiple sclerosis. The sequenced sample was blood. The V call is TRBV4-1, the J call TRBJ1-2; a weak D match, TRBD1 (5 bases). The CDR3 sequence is CASSQGGRGNYGYTF. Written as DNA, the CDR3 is TGCGCCAGCAGCCAAGGAGGTCGGGGGAACTATGGCTACACCTTC.